This TCR beta chain is from a study of T-cell memory formation after mild COVID-19. Per the germline V gene, CDR1 is DFQATT and CDR2 is SNEGSKA (reference sequence). The CDR3 has 13 residues. V was trimmed by 5 bases and J by 6 bases, leaving 15 bases between them. One entry per CDR3 protein results from TCRdb running MiXCR on the 5' RACE reads. This sample yields just over 350,000 distinct CDR3 sequences, of which over 13% are seen a single time; under 25% belongs to the top ten. This clonotype was picked up one time. The rearrangement uses TRBV20-1 and TRBJ2-3; maybe TRBD1 (6 bases). The sequenced material came from PBMCs or a T cell subset sorted from them (not recorded which). The sequence was obtained from a man between 18 and 29 years old who had mild COVID-19 (a few samples of this study predate the infection). Cell type and time point are not known. CDR3 DNA sequence: TGCAGTGCTCCAAAAAACACAGGGGATACGCAGTATTTT. This gives the protein CSAPKNTGDTQYF.